One and the same sample provided the 20 T cell receptor beta chains below, sequenced in a study of T cells in Graves' hyperthyroidism and ophthalmopathy. RNA transcripts yielded amplified TCR beta CDR3 regions. A set of HTBI primers served as the primers for a first-round RT-PCR of the TCR CDR3. TCRdb re-analysed the multiplex PCR reads in MiXCR, keeping a single row per CDR3 protein. This repertoire shows about 570,000 distinct CDR3 sequences, 46% found once; its top ten account for around 17%. The specimen was peripheral blood or thyroid tissue (not recorded which). Receptor source: an adult woman with Graves' disease, either hyperthyroidism or ophthalmopathy (not recorded which).

This clonotype occurred many times. The chain combines TRBV5-5 with TRBJ2-7, with 9 bases that match TRBD2. V shed 4 bases, J shed 3 bases, and the junction held 5 bases outside the gene matches. Germline CDR1 SGHKS, CDR2 YYEKEE (reference sequence). CDR3 size: 14 residues. CDR3 protein: CASSQGLAFYEQYF. CDR3 nucleotides: TGTGCCAGCAGCCAAGGACTAGCGTTCTACGAGCAGTACTTC. The full variable domain, completed using reference TRBV5-5 and TRBJ2-7, is DAGVTQSPTHLIKTRGQQVTLRCSPISGHKSVSWYQQVLGQGPQFIFQYYEKEERGRGNFPDRFSARQFPNYSSELNVNALLLGDSALYLCASSQGLAFYEQYFGPGTRLTVT.

In this sample, this clonotype turned up many times. The genes are TRBV12-3 or TRBV12-4 and TRBJ1-2, with D maybe TRBD1 (5 bases). Trimming pared 3 bases from V and 8 bases from J, leaving 16 bases between. CDR3 length equals 14 residues. The DNA for the CDR3 is TGTGCCAGCAGTTTCAACAGGAATGGAGAAGGCTACACCTTC. It specifies CASSFNRNGEGYTF.

This clonotype was recorded at least ten times. This chain connects TRBV4-1 to TRBJ2-7; 12 positions match TRBD2. CDR3 length equals 15 residues. Germline CDR1 and CDR2: MGHRA and YSYEKL. With 4 bases clipped from V and 2 bases from J, the junction kept 3 bases outside the gene matches. This chain's CDR3 is CASSRGLAGTYEQYF. CDR3 nucleotide sequence: TGCGCCAGCAGCCGAGGACTAGCGGGGACCTACGAGCAGTACTTC.

This clonotype was recorded at least ten times. The chain combines TRBV11-2 with TRBJ2-7; TRBD1 aligns across 7 bases. CDR3 length: 15 residues. V was clipped by 5 bases and J by 0 bases; unmatched bases: 7. Germline V lookup: CDR1 SGHAT, CDR2 FQNNGV. In DNA, the CDR3 is TGTGCCAGCAGCCCCGGGACAGTATACTCCTACGAGCAGTACTTC. It yields the protein CASSPGTVYSYEQYF.

This clonotype was picked up one time. The V call is TRBV9, the J call TRBJ1-6; D is undetermined. Germline V gives CDR1 SGDLS, CDR2 YYNGEE. Trimming took 0 bases from V and 14 from J, leaving 9 bases between them. The CDR3 contains 12 residues. The CDR3 bases are TGTGCCAGCAGCGTAGAGTCCGGGACCCTCCACTTT. Encoded protein: CASSVESGTLHF.

This clonotype was seen repeatedly, ten times or more. This chain uses TRBV9 with TRBJ1-5; D remains unclear. V shed 0 bases and J shed 2 bases, with 9 bases lying between them. From germline, CDR1 is SGDLS and CDR2 YYNGEE. The CDR3 covers 15 residues. The CDR3 spells CASSVGWDGNQPQHF. CDR3 bases: TGTGCCAGCAGCGTAGGTTGGGATGGCAATCAGCCCCAGCATTTT.

This sequence joins TRBV7-9 and TRBJ2-5, with 9 nucleotides matching TRBD2. J lost 4 bases, V lost 5 bases, and 14 bases had no gene match. Germline V CDR1 and CDR2: SEHNR, FQNEAQ (reference sequence). The length of the CDR3 is 17 residues. CDR3 region: CASSTGLAGLGRETQYF. CDR3 DNA: TGTGCCAGCAGCACGGGACTAGCTGGCCTAGGTCGAGAGACCCAGTACTTC.

The chain carries TRBV7-2 and TRBJ1-5, with 7 nucleotides matching TRBD1. The CDR3 covers 14 residues. The germline V gene encodes CDR1 SGHTA and CDR2 FQGNSA. With V trimmed by 5 bases and J by 7 bases, 8 bases remained unmatched. The CDR3 bases are TGTGCCAGCAGCGGCTTACAGGGGAGACAGCCCCAGCATTTT. Translated, it gives CASSGLQGRQPQHF.

This clonotype was seen more than once but under ten times. This rearrangement joins TRBV7-2 to TRBJ1-2; the D gene is possibly TRBD1 (5 bases). The V gene lost 2 bases and the J gene lost 8 bases, with 21 bases spanning the gap. CDR3 length: 16 residues. The germline V gene encodes CDR1 SGHTA and CDR2 FQGNSA. The CDR3 here is CASSLTSTSRAYGYTF. CDR3 in DNA: TGTGCCAGCAGCTTAACCTCGACATCCAGGGCTTACGGCTACACCTTC.

This clonotype has ten or more counts. V and J are TRBV4-2 and TRBJ1-2, with D unclear. CDR3 size: 14 residues. V was cut by 0 bases and J by 4 bases, with 9 bases left in between. The germline V gene encodes CDR1 LGHNA and CDR2 YNFKEQ. The CDR3 coding sequence is TGTGCCAGCAGCCAAGATAGGGTCTTCTATGGCTACACCTTC. As protein: CASSQDRVFYGYTF.

The chain links TRBV9 to TRBJ1-5; D gene ambiguous. V shed 0 bases and J shed 8 bases, with 9 bases lying between them. There are 13 residues in the CDR3. CDR1 SGDLS and CDR2 YYNGEE come from the germline V gene. The CDR3 DNA is TGTGCCAGCAGCGTAGAACCCAGTAAGCCCCAGCATTTT. Residues: CASSVEPSKPQHF.

For this clonotype: A junction boundary mismatches the germline segment, possibly from a read error. The chain links TRBV7-8 to TRBJ1-1; no clear D. The germline CDR1 and CDR2 sequences are SGHVS and FQNEAQ. The CDR3 contains 12 residues. CDR3: CASSFGSVTGDF. The CDR3 DNA reads TGTGCCAGCAGCTTTGGCAGCGTCACCGGGGACTTT.

This clonotype was counted ten times or more. This chain uses TRBV6-5 with TRBJ1-4, with a possible D match to TRBD1 (6 bases). The CDR3 runs 13 residues. The germline CDR1 and CDR2 sequences are MNHEY and SVGAGI. The ends were cut back, 7 bases at V and 11 bases at J, with 17 bases in the middle. CDR3 in DNA: TGTGCCAGCACCCAGGGGTTTTCTGGGAAACTGTTTTTT. This codes for CASTQGFSGKLFF.

The CDR3 sequence is CASSLLGFETQHF. DNA of the CDR3: TGTGCCAGCAGTTTGTTGGGGTTCGAGACCCAGCATTTT. This sequence joins TRBV6-5 and TRBJ1-5, with no clear D. CDR1 and CDR2 from the germline V gene are MNHEY and SVGAGI. V lost 4 bases to trimming and J lost 11 bases, with 15 bases between them. The CDR3 extends over 13 amino acids.

In DNA form, the CDR3 reads TGTGCCAGCAGCCCTCGAGAAGCCGGGGAGCTGTTTTTT. This codes for CASSPREAGELFF. V is TRBV7-8 and J is TRBJ2-2; D unclear. From germline, CDR1 is SGHVS and CDR2 FQNEAQ. The CDR3 covers 13 residues. Trimming took off 5 bases at V and 6 bases at J, with 10 bases between the two ends.

The count of this clonotype is one. The V gene is TRBV10-3, the J gene TRBJ1-2; TRBD1 matches at 10 bases. There are 17 residues in the CDR3. The J segment lost 6 bases and the V segment lost 5 bases, leaving 15 bases of the junction unmatched. Looked up from germline, CDR1 is ENHRY and CDR2 is SYGVKD. The CDR3: CAISPGMTGGRNDGYTF. CDR3 bases: TGTGCCATCAGTCCCGGAATGACAGGGGGCAGGAACGATGGCTACACCTTC.

V usage is TRBV10-2 and J usage is TRBJ2-7, with 10 bases matching TRBD2. CDR1 is WSHSY, CDR2 SAAADI, per germline. This CDR3 region has 16 residues. The trim removed 3 bases at V and 2 bases at J, leaving 7 bases unmatched. The CDR3 protein is CASSDTSGTVAYEQYF. CDR3 nucleotide sequence: TGCGCCAGCAGTGATACTAGCGGGACAGTAGCCTACGAGCAGTACTTC.

This clonotype was seen at least ten times. The chain links TRBV4-2 to TRBJ2-5, with 8 bases lining up with TRBD1. The V segment lost 4 bases and the J segment 5 bases; nucleotides outside the gene matches: 6. CDR1 is LGHNA, CDR2 YNFKEQ, per germline. This CDR3 contains 14 residues. CDR3: CASSRGQGLETQYF. The CDR3 DNA is TGTGCCAGCAGCCGCGGACAGGGCTTGGAGACCCAGTACTTC.

In its sample, this clonotype was seen many times. V is TRBV6-1 and J is TRBJ1-5; D is ambiguous. Germline loops: CDR1 MNHNS, CDR2 SASEGT. The CDR3 contains 12 residues. Trimming took off 7 bases at V and 5 bases at J, with 9 bases between the two ends. CDR3 sequence: CASKDGDQPQHF. CDR3 sequence (DNA): TGTGCCAGCAAGGACGGGGATCAGCCCCAGCATTTT.

This clonotype has ten or more counts. This chain uses TRBV7-9 with TRBJ2-7; D possibly uses TRBD1 or TRBD2 (7 bases each). Germline CDR1 and CDR2: SEHNR and FQNEAQ (reference sequence). V gave up 3 bases and J gave up 5 bases, with 20 bases separating them. The CDR3 is 16 amino acids. The CDR3 here is CASSLPGGQPPNEQYF. CDR3 DNA sequence: TGTGCCAGCAGCTTGCCGGGGGGACAGCCTCCCAACGAGCAGTACTTC. Supplemented by reference TRBV7-9 and TRBJ2-7, the full variable domain reads DTGVSQNPRHKITKRGQNVTFRCDPISEHNRLYWYRQTLGQGPEFLTYFQNEAQLEKSRLLSDRFSAERPKGSFSTLEIQRTEQGDSAMYLCASSLPGGQPPNEQYFGPGTRLTVT.